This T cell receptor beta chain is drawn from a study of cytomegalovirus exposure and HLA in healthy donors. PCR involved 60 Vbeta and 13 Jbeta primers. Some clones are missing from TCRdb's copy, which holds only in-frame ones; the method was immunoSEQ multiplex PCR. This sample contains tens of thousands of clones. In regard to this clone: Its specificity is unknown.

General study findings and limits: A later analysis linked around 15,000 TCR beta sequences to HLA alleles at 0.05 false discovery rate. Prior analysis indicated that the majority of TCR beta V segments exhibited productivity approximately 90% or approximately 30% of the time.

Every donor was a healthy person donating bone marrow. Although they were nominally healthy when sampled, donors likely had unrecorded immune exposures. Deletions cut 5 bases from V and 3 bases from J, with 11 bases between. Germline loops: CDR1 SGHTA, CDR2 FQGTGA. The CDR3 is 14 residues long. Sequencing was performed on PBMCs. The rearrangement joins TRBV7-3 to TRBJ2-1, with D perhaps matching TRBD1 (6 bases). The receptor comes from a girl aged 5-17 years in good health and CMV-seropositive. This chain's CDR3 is CASSLLGGYNEQFF. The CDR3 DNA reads TGTGCCAGCAGCCTTCTAGGGGGCTACAATGAGCAGTTCTTC.